The clone carrying this TCR beta chain was observed a few times. The antigen remains unidentified. Orbital computed tomography and thyroid ultrasound, together with serum TRAb and thyroxine and clinical symptoms, were used for diagnoses. These data belong to a study of T cells in Graves' hyperthyroidism and ophthalmopathy. Findings of the study overall: Prediction of ophthalmopathy progression came a median about 6 months pre-onset. In the blood, most expanded thyroid clonotypes above 0.001 appeared as well. A 13 V-J signature model discriminated ophthalmopathy versus stable hyperthyroidism.

It was RNA transcripts that yielded the amplified TCR beta CDR3 regions. Carried out on the TCR CDR3, a first-round RT-PCR used the HTBI primer set. TCRdb analysed the multiplex PCR reads with MiXCR anew, one entry per CDR3 protein. The sample consists of about 400,000 distinct CDR3 sequences, about 14% of them appearing once. Germline V gene sequence: CDR1 DFQATT, CDR2 SNEGSKA (reference sequence). V shed 6 bases, J shed 5 bases, and the junction held 14 bases outside the gene matches. CDR3 size: 15 residues. The chain recombines TRBV20-1 with TRBJ2-7; 9 bases match TRBD1. The receptor's source is a young man with Graves' ophthalmopathy. Sequenced sample: blood. As DNA, the CDR3 is TGCAGTGCCTCAATCCACAGGGGGCGCTCTGACGAGCAGTACTTC. It translates to CSASIHRGRSDEQYF.